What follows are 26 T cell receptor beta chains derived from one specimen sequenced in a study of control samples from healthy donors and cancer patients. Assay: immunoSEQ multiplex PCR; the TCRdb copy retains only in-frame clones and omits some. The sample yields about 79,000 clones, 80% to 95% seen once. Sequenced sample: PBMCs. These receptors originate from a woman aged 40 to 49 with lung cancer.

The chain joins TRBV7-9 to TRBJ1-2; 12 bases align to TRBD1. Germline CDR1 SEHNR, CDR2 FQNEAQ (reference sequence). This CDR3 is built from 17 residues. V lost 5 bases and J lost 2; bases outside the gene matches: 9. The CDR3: CASSARPGQGANYGYTF. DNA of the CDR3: TGTGCCAGCAGCGCCAGACCGGGACAGGGGGCGAACTATGGCTACACCTTC. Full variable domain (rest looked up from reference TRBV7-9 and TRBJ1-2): DTGVSQNPRHKITKRGQNVTFRCDPISEHNRLYWYRQTLGQGPEFLTYFQNEAQLEKSRLLSDRFSAERPKGSFSTLEIQRTEQGDSAMYLCASSARPGQGANYGYTFGSGTRLTVV.

The CDR3: CASAKPIRNTIYF. In DNA, the CDR3 is TGTGCTAGTGCCAAACCTATCAGAAACACCATATATTTT. The genes are TRBV12-5 and TRBJ1-3, with unresolved D. The CDR3 runs 13 residues. Trimming stripped 7 bases from V and 5 bases from J, with 12 bases between. The V gene's germline CDR1 is LGHNT and CDR2 FRNRAP.

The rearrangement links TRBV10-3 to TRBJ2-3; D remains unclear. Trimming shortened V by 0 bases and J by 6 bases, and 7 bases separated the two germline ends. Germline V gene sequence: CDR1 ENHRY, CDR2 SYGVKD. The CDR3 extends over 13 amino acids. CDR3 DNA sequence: TGTGCCATCAGTGAGTCTTTATATGATACGCAGTATTTT. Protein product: CAISESLYDTQYF.

CDR3 loop: CASEGGQNTEAFF. The CDR3 DNA reads as TGTGCCAGCGAGGGGGGTCAGAACACTGAAGCTTTCTTT. The gene calls are TRBV7-9 and TRBJ1-1, with D maybe TRBD1 (6 bases). The CDR3 runs 13 residues. V dropped 8 bases and J dropped 1 base, with 11 bases sitting between them. The germline gives CDR1 SEHNR, CDR2 FQNEAQ (reference sequence).

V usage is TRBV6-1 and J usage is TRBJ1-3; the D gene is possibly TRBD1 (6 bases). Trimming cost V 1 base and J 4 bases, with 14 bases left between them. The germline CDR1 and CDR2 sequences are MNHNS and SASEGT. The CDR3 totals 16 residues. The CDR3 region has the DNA TGTGCCAGCAGTGAAGAAGGGGGGGGCGCGGGAAACACCATATATTTT. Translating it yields CASSEEGGGAGNTIYF.

The CDR3 DNA sequence: TGTGCCAGCAGCCAGGAAGTCACATCGACCTCCTATAATTCACCCCTCCACTTT. It is translated as CASSQEVTSTSYNSPLHF. The chain combines TRBV4-2 with TRBJ1-6; no definite D call. Germline loops: CDR1 LGHNA, CDR2 YNFKEQ. The ends were cut back, 3 bases at V and 0 bases at J, with 15 bases in the middle. The CDR3 is 18 residues long.

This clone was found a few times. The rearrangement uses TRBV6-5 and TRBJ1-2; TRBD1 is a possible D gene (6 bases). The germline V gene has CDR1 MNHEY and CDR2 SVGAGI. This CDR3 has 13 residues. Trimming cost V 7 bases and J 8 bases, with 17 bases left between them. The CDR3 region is CASNPGGSRGYTF. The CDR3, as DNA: TGTGCCAGCAACCCTGGGGGCAGTAGGGGCTACACCTTC.

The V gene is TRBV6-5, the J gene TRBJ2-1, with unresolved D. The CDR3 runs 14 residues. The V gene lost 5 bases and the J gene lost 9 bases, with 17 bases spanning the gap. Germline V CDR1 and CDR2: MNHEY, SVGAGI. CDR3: CASSPLIIVGEQFF. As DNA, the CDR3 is TGTGCCAGCAGTCCATTAATCATTGTCGGTGAGCAGTTCTTC.

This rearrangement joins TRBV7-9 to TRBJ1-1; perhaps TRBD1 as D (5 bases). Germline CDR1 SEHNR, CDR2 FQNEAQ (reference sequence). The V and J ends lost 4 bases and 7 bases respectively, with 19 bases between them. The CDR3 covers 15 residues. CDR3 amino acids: CASSSRDGGTNEAFF. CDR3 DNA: TGTGCCAGCAGCTCCCGGGACGGCGGTACGAATGAAGCTTTCTTT.

In DNA, the CDR3 is TGTGCCACCAGTGCGGGCCAACCAGGGGAGACCCAGTACTTC. Protein sequence: CATSAGQPGETQYF. The chain recombines TRBV24-1 with TRBJ2-5, with a tentative D call TRBD1 (5 bases). The length of the CDR3 is 14 residues. Germline V gene data show CDR1 as KGHDR and CDR2 as SFDVKD. Trimming took off 5 bases at V and 5 bases at J, with 14 bases between the two ends.

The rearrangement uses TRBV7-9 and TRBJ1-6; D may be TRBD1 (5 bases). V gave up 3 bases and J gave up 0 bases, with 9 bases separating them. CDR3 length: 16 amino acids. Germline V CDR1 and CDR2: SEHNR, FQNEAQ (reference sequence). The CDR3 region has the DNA TGTGCCAGCAGCTTGACAGAGGGCTCCTATAATTCACCCCTCCACTTT. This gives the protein CASSLTEGSYNSPLHF.

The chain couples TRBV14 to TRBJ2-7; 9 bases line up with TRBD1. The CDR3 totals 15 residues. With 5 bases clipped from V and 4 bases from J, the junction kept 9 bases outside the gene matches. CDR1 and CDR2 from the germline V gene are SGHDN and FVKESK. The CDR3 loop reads CASSFRDRAWYEQYF. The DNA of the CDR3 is TGTGCCAGCAGCTTCCGGGACAGGGCGTGGTACGAGCAGTACTTC.

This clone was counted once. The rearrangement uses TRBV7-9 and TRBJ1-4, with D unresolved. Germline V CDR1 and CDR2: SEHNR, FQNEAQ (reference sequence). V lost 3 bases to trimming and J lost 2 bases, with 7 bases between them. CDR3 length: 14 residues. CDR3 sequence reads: CASSFQQTNEKLFF. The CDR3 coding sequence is TGTGCCAGCAGCTTCCAGCAGACTAATGAAAAACTGTTTTTT.

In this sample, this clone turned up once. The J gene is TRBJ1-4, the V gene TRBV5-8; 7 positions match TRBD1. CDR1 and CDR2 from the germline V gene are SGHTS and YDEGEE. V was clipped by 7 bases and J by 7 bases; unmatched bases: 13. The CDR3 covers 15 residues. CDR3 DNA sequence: TGTGCCAGCGGTGAAACAGGGGCCGAGGGTGAAAAACTGTTTTTT. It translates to CASGETGAEGEKLFF. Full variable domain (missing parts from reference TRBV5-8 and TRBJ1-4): EAGVTQSPTHLIKTRGQQATLRCSPISGHTSVYWYQQALGLGLQFLLWYDEGEERNRGNFPPRFSGRQFPNYSSELNVNALELEDSALYLCASGETGAEGEKLFFGSGTQLSVL.

Here the CDR3 reads CASSLAVGGAEYSPLHF. CDR3 DNA sequence: TGTGCCAGCAGCTTAGCGGTAGGGGGGGCTGAGTATTCACCCCTCCACTTT. The chain joins TRBV7-6 to TRBJ1-6; the D gene is possibly TRBD1 (6 bases). CDR3 size: 17 residues. CDR1 is SGHVS, CDR2 FNYEAQ, per germline. The V and J ends lost 0 bases and 8 bases respectively, with 17 bases between them.

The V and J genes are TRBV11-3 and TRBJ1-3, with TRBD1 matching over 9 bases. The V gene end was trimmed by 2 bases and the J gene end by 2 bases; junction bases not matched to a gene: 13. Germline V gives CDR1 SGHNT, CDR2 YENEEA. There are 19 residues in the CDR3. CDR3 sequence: CASSLSEWGQGSPGNTIYF. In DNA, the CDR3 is TGTGCCAGCAGCTTATCTGAGTGGGGACAGGGATCTCCTGGAAACACCATATATTTT.

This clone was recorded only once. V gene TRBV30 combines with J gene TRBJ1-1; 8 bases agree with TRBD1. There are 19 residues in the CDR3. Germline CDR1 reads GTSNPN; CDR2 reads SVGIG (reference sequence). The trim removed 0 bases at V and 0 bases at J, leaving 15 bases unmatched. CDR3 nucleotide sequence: TGTGCCTGGAGTGTAATCCAACCTTTTGGGACAGGTATGAACACTGAAGCTTTCTTT. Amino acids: CAWSVIQPFGTGMNTEAFF.

This CDR3 reads CASTPTGGWIYEQYF. For the CDR3, the DNA is TGTGCCAGCACCCCCACGGGGGGCTGGATCTACGAGCAGTACTTC. The chain links TRBV11-2 to TRBJ2-7; D possibly corresponds to TRBD2 (7 bases). In germline, CDR1 is SGHAT, CDR2 FQNNGV. Trimming stripped 7 bases from V and 3 bases from J, with 19 bases between. The length of the CDR3 is 15 residues.

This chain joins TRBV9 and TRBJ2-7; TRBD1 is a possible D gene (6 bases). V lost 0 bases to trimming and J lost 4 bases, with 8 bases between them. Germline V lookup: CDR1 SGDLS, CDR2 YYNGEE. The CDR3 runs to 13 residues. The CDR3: CASSVARGYEQYF. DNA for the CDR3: TGTGCCAGCAGCGTAGCCAGGGGTTACGAGCAGTACTTC. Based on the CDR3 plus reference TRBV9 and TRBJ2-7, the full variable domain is DSGVTQTPKHLITATGQRVTLRCSPRSGDLSVYWYQQSLDQGLQFLIQYYNGEERAKGNILERFSAQQFPDLHSELNLSSLELGDSALYFCASSVARGYEQYFGPGTRLTVT.

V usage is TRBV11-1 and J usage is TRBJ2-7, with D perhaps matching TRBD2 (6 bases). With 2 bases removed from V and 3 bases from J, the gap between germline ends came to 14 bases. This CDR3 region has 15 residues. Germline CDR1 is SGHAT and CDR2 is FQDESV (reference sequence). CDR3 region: CASSLQGGPFYEQYF. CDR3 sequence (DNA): TGTGCCAGCAGCTTACAGGGAGGTCCCTTCTACGAGCAGTACTTC.

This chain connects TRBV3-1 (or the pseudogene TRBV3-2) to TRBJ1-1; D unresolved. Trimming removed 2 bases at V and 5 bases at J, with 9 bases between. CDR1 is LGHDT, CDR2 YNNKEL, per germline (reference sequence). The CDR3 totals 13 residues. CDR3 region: CASSQSLGTEAFF. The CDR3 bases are TGTGCCAGCAGCCAAAGTCTAGGGACTGAAGCTTTCTTT.

The CDR3 is CASSGTGGEQFF. For the CDR3, the DNA is TGTGCCAGCAGCGGGACAGGGGGTGAGCAGTTCTTC. The rearrangement uses TRBV9 and TRBJ2-1; 10 bases match TRBD1. CDR1 SGDLS and CDR2 YYNGEE come from the germline V gene. The CDR3 loop spans 12 amino acids. Trimming took 3 bases from V and 9 from J; bases not matched to a gene: 0.

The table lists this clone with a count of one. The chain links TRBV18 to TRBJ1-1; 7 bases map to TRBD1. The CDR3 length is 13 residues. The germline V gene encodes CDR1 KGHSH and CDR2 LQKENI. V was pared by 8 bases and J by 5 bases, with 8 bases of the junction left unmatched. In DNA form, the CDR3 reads TGTGCCAGCCAGGGGGGCGTATGGACTGAAGCTTTCTTT. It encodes CASQGGVWTEAFF.

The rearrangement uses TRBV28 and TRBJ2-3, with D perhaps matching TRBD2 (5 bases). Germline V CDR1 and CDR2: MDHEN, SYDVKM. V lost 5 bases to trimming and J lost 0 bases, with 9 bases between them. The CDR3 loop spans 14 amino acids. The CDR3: CASSLRGSTDTQYF. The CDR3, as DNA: TGTGCCAGCAGTCTCCGGGGTAGCACAGATACGCAGTATTTT.

The CDR3: CASSRDTKNSYGYTF. The CDR3 DNA reads as TGTGCCAGCAGCCGGGACACGAAAAATTCCTATGGCTACACCTTC. This rearrangement joins TRBV3-1 (or the pseudogene TRBV3-2) to TRBJ1-2; weak D call: TRBD1 (6 bases). The CDR3 covers 15 residues. Germline-derived CDR1 and CDR2 are LGHDT and YNNKEL (reference sequence). With 4 bases removed from V and 4 bases from J, the gap between germline ends came to 16 bases.

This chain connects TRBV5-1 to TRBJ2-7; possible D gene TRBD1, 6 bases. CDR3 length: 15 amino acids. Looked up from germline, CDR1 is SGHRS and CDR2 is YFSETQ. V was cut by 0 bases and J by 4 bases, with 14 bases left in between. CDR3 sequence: CASSLDGQLIYEQYF. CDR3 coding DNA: TGCGCCAGCAGCTTGGACGGACAGCTCATATACGAGCAGTACTTC.